This T cell receptor beta chain was recorded in a study of blood T cell repertoires in COVID-19. This CDR3 has 15 residues. The V and J ends lost 4 bases and 6 bases respectively, with 18 bases between them. Germline V gives CDR1 SGHTA, CDR2 FQGNSA. Under the authors' procedure: Reference gene primer amplification gave nucleated cell count estimates. Sequencing was performed with immunoSEQ multiplex PCR; in TCRdb, only in-frame clones are kept and a portion is missing. Clonal size and the V and J genes are those of that table, whereas D and trimming came from the DNA. The sample shows roughly 130,000 clones, about 70% of them seen only once.

The sequenced sample consisted of peripheral blood. The V and J genes are TRBV7-2 and TRBJ1-2; D may be TRBD1 (5 bases). The TCR sequence derives from a man older than 75 with acute or convalescent COVID-19. The CDR3 DNA reads as TGTGCCAGCAGCTCTAACCGGGGACTCGGTGATGGCTACACCTTC. Residues: CASSSNRGLGDGYTF.